The next 8 T cell receptor beta chains were all read from a single sample in a study of T cell responses to AZD1222 COVID-19 vaccine. Data came from immunoSEQ multiplex PCR; TCRdb stores just in-frame clones and leaves some out. This sample has under 150,000 clones, with roughly 93% found just once. Material: peripheral blood, obtained 28 days after the second AZD1222 dose. The receptors were sampled from an adult who received the AZD1222 COVID-19 vaccine.

V is TRBV27 and J is TRBJ1-1; 9 positions match TRBD1. The CDR3 totals 14 residues. Germline V CDR1 and CDR2: MNHEY, SMNVEV (reference sequence). J gave up 6 bases and V 5 bases, and 7 bases lay outside the gene matches. The CDR3 spells CASSAGTGNPEAFF. CDR3 DNA sequence: TGTGCCAGCAGTGCCGGGACAGGGAATCCTGAAGCTTTCTTT.

The rearrangement uses TRBV28 and TRBJ1-5; 12 nucleotides match TRBD1. In germline, CDR1 is MDHEN, CDR2 SYDVKM. The V gene end was trimmed by 11 bases and the J gene end by 1 base; junction bases not matched to a gene: 6. The CDR3 has 15 residues. The CDR3 spells CALGTGGVSNQPQHF. DNA for the CDR3: TGTGCCCTTGGGACAGGGGGCGTAAGCAATCAGCCCCAGCATTTT.

In nucleotides, the CDR3 is TGTGCCTGGAGTAGGTTAGAGGGCTATAATTCACCCCTCCACTTT. Protein: CAWSRLEGYNSPLHF. The V call is TRBV30, the J call TRBJ1-6; no clear D gene. CDR3 length: 15 amino acids. Germline lookup yields CDR1 GTSNPN and CDR2 SVGIG (reference sequence). The V and J ends lost 2 bases and 3 bases respectively, with 11 bases between them. The entire variable domain, with the rest obtained from reference TRBV30 and TRBJ1-6, is as follows: SQTIHQWPATLVQPVGSPLSLECTVEGTSNPNLYWYRQAAGRGLQLLFYSVGIGQISSEVPQNLSASRPQDRQFILSSKKLLLSDSGFYLCAWSRLEGYNSPLHFGNGTRLTVT.

The chain carries TRBV7-9 and TRBJ1-5, with 8 bases identical to TRBD1. The CDR3 runs to 13 residues. The ends lost 1 base at V and 7 bases at J; junction bases unmatched: 0. CDR1 SEHNR and CDR2 FQNEAQ come from the germline V gene (reference sequence). DNA of the CDR3: TGTGCCAGCAGCTTAGACAGGGGGCAGCCCCAGCATTTT. Translating gives CASSLDRGQPQHF.

The chain combines TRBV18 with TRBJ1-5, with 7 nucleotides matching TRBD1. From germline, CDR1 is KGHSH and CDR2 LQKENI. The CDR3 loop spans 14 amino acids. V lost 4 bases and J lost 6; bases outside the gene matches: 6. The CDR3 spells CASSQGALGQPQHF. The CDR3 nucleotides read TGTGCCAGCTCACAGGGGGCCCTCGGTCAGCCCCAGCATTTT.

The V and J genes are TRBV7-2 and TRBJ1-3; D is unresolved. Germline V lookup: CDR1 SGHTA, CDR2 FQGNSA. V lost 7 bases and J 4 bases, leaving 11 bases between the germline ends. The CDR3 contains 13 residues. The CDR3 sequence: CASKRTAGNTIYF. CDR3 DNA sequence: TGTGCCAGCAAAAGGACTGCAGGAAACACCATATATTTT.

The V gene is TRBV19, the J gene TRBJ1-1; 10 nucleotides line up with TRBD1. From germline, CDR1 is LNHDA and CDR2 SQIVND (reference sequence). The CDR3 has 12 residues. V lost 10 bases and J lost 5; bases outside the gene matches: 4. CDR3 sequence reads: CATDRGRTEAFF. Here the CDR3 DNA reads TGTGCCACCGACAGGGGGCGGACTGAAGCTTTCTTT.

As to this clone: Germline is not matched at one junction end, which may reflect a read error. V is TRBV12-3 or TRBV12-4 and J is TRBJ2-1; unclear D gene. The CDR3 has 10 residues. In nucleotides, the CDR3 is TGTGCCAGCAGGTTAGTTGAGCAGTTCTTC. Its protein product is CASRLVEQFF.